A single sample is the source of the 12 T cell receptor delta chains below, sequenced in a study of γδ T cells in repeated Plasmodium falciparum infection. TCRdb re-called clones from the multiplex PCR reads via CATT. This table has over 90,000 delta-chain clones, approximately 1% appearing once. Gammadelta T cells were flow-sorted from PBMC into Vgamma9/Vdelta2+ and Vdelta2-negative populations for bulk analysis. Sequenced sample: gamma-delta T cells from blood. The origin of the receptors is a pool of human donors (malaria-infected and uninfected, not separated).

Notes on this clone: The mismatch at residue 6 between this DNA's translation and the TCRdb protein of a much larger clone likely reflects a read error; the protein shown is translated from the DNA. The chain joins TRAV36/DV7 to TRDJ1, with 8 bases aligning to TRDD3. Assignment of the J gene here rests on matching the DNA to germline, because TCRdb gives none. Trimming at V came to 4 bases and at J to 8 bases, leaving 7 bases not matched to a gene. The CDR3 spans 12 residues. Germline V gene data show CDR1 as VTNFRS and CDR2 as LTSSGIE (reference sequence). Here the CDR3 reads CAVLYRGIKLIF. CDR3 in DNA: TGTGCTGTGCTGTACCGGGGGATAAAACTCATCTTT.

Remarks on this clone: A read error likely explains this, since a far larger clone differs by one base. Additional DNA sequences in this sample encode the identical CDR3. The CDR3 DNA reads TGTGCTCTTGGGGCCTTAACCACCGATAAACTCATCTTT. Its translation is CALGALTTDKLIF. V gene TRDV1 combines with J gene TRDJ1; unclear D gene. In germline, CDR1 is TSWWSYY, CDR2 QGS. CDR3 length equals 13 residues. Trimming took off 4 bases at V and 1 base at J, with 7 bases between the two ends.

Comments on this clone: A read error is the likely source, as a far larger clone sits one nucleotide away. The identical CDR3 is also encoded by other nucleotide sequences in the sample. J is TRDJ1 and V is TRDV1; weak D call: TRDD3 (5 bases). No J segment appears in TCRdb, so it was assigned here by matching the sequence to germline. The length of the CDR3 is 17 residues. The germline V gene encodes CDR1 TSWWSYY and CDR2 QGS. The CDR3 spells CALGEPRHTTNTDKLIF. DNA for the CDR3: TGCGCTCTTGGGGAACCTAGGCATACGACGAACACCGATAAACTCATCTTT.

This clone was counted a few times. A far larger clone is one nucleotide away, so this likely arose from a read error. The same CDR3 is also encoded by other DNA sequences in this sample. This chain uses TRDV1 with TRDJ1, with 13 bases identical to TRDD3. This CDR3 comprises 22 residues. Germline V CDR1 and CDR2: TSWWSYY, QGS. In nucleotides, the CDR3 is TGTGCCCTTGGGGAACTGGGATCAAGTCGTACTGGGGGATACGTCGACACCGATAAACTCATCTTT. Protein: CALGELGSSRTGGYVDTDKLIF.

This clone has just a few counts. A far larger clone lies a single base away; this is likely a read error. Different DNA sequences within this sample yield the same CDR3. CDR3 nucleotide sequence: TGTGCCTGTGACACTTTGGAAGGACTGGGAGACGACACCGATAAACTCATCTTT. Its protein is CACDTLEGLGDDTDKLIF. The chain carries TRDV2 and TRDJ1; a weak D match, TRDD3 (6 bases). V was pared by 1 base and J by 0 bases, with 20 bases between. The CDR3 is made up of 18 amino acids. Germline V gene lookup returns CDR1 GEAIGNYY and CDR2 EKD.

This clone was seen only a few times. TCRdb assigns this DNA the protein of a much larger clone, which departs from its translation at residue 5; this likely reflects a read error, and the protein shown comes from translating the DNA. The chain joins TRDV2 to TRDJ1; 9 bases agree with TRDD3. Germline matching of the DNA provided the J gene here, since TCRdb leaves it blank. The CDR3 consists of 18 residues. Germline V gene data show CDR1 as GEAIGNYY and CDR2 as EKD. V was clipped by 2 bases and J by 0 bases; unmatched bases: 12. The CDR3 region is CACDRIETLGDYTDKLIF. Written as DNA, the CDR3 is TGTGCCTGTGACAGAATCGAAACACTGGGGGACTACACCGATAAACTCATCTTT.

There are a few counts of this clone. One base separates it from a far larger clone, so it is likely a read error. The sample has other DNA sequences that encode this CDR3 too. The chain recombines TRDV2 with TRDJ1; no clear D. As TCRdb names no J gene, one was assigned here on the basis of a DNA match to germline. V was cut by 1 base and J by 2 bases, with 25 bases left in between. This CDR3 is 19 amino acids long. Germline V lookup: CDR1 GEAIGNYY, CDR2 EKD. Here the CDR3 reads CACDTIDRKQYSVTDKLIF. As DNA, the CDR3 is TGTGCCTGTGACACGATAGACCGTAAGCAGTATTCAGTGACCGATAAACTCATCTTT.

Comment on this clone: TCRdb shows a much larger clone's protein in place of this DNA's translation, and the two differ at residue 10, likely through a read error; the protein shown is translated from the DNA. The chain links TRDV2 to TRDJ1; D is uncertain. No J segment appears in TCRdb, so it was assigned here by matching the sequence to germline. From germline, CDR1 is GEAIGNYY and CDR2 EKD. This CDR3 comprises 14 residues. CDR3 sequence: CACDHLDHTGKLIF. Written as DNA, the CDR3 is TGTGCCTGTGACCATCTCGACCACACCGGTAAACTCATCTTT.

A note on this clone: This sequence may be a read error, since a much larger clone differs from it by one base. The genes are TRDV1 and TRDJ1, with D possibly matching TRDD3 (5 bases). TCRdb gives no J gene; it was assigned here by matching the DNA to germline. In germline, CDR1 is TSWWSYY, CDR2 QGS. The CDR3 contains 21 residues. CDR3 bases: TGTGCCCTTGGGGAACTAAGGGAAGCCCGCTCGGCTACTGAGTACACCGATAAACTCATCTTT. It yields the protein CALGELREARSATEYTDKLIF.

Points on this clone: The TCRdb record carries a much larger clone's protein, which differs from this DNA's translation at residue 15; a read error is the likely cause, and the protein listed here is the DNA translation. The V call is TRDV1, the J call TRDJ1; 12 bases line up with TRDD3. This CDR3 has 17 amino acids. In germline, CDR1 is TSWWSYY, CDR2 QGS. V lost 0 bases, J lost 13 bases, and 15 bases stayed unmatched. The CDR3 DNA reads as TGTGCTCTTGGGGAACTCTCGTCATTCTGGGGGATACGACGCCCCATCTTT. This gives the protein CALGELSSFWGIRRPIF.

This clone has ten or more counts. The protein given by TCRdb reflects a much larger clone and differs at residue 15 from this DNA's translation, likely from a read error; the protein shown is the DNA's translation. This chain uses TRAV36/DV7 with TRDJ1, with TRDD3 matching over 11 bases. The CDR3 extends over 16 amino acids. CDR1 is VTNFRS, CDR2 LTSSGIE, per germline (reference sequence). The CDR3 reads CAVSNTGGYYTDKLTF. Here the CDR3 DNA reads TGTGCTGTGTCCAATACTGGGGGATATTACACCGATAAACTCACCTTT.

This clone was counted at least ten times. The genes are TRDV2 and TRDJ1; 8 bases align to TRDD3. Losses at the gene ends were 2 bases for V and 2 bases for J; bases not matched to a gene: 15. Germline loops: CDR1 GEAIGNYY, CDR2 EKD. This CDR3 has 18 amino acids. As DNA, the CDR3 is TGTGCCTGTGACAAGGCACTGGGGGGATATCGATGGACCGATAAACTCATCTTT. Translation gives CACDKALGGYRWTDKLIF.